This TCR beta chain was recovered during a study of cytomegalovirus exposure and HLA in healthy donors. V was shortened by 5 bases and J by 4 bases, with 14 bases between the two germline ends. This CDR3 has 15 residues. Germline V gene sequence: CDR1 LNHDA, CDR2 SQIVND (reference sequence). Study-wide results and limits: As a later analysis showed, several of the most significant clusters appeared to be linked to common viral pathogens.

The PCR was carried out with 60 Vbeta primers and 13 Jbeta primers. Produced via immunoSEQ multiplex PCR; TCRdb's table is partial and in-frame only. The sample has under 200,000 clones; around 73% are singletons. As for this clone: The antigen remains unidentified.

The chain links TRBV19 to TRBJ2-2, with a tentative D call TRBD2 (6 bases). Sequencing was carried out using PBMCs. This receptor was obtained from a woman between 18 and 29 years old in good health and CMV-seropositive. CDR3 bases: TGTGCCAGTAGTGGGAGGTGGCAGGCCACCGGGGAGCTGTTTTTT. Translating gives CASSGRWQATGELFF.